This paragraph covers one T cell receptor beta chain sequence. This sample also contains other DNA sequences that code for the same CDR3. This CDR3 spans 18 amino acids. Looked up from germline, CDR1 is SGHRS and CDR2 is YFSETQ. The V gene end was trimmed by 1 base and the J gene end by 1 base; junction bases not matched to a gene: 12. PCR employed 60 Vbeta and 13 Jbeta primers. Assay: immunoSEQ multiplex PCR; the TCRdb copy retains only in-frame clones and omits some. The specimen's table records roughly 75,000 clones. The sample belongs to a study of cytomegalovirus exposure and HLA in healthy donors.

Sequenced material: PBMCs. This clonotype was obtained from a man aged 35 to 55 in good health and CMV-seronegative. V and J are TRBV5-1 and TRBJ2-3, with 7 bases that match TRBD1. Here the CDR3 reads CASSLRVGGQGGTDTQYF. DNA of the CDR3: TGCGCCAGCAGCTTGAGAGTAGGTGGGCAGGGGGGCACAGATACGCAGTATTTT.